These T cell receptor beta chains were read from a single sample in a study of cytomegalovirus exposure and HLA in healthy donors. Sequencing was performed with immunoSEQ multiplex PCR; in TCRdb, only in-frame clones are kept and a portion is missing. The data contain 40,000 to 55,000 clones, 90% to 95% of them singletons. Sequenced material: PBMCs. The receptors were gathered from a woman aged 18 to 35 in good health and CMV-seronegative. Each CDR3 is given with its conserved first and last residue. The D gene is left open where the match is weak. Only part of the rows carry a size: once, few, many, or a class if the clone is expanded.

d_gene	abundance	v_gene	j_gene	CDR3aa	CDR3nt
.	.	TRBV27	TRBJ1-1	CASGIGGNTEAFF	TGTGCCAGCGGTATTGGAGGGAACACTGAAGCTTTCTTT
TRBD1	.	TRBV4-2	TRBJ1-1	CASSQSDRATEAFF	TGTGCCAGCAGCCAGTCCGACAGGGCAACTGAAGCTTTCTTT
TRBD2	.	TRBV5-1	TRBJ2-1	CASSLGTSGSGEQFF	TGCGCCAGCAGCTTAGGGACTAGCGGCTCGGGTGAGCAGTTCTTC
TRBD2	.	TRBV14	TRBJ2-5	CASSPGASGGPQETQYF	TGTGCCAGCAGCCCAGGTGCTAGCGGGGGCCCTCAAGAGACCCAGTACTTC
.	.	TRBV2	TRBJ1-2	CASSGGAGGIDYGYTF	TGTGCCAGCAGTGGAGGAGCGGGGGGCATCGACTATGGCTACACCTTC
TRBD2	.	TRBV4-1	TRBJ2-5	CASSQVPGLAETQYF	TGCGCCAGCAGCCAGGTTCCGGGACTAGCGGAGACCCAGTACTTC
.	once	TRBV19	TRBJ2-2	CASATGSRTGELFF	TGTGCCAGTGCGACAGGATCTAGGACCGGGGAGCTGTTTTTT
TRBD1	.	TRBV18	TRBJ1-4	CASSQNGQDVTNEKLFF	TGTGCCAGCTCACAGAACGGACAGGACGTGACTAATGAAAAACTGTTTTTT
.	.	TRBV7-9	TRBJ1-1	CASSARVTEAFF	TGTGCCAGCAGCGCCAGGGTCACTGAAGCTTTCTTT
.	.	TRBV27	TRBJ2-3	CASSPPNGGPVDTQYF	TGTGCCAGCAGTCCCCCAAACGGGGGGCCCGTGGATACGCAGTATTTT
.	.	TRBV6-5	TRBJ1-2	CASQGAGAGGYTF	TGTGCCAGTCAAGGGGCAGGGGCAGGAGGCTACACCTTC
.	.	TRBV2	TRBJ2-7	CASTPRSSSYEQYF	TGTGCCAGCACCCCCCGGAGTTCCTCCTACGAGCAGTACTTC
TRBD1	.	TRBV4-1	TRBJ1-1	CASSQAEWGTEGTEAFF	TGCGCCAGCAGCCAAGCGGAATGGGGGACAGAGGGGACTGAAGCTTTCTTT
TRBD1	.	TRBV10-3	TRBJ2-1	CAISDYIRDSSYNEQFF	TGTGCCATCAGTGATTACATCCGGGACAGCTCCTACAATGAGCAGTTCTTC
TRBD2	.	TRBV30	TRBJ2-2	CAWSRSSGIFRELFF	TGTGCCTGGAGTCGAAGTAGCGGGATTTTTCGGGAGCTGTTTTTT
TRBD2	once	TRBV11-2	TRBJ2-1	CASSSGLAGARSSYNEQFF	TGTGCCAGCAGCTCAGGACTAGCGGGGGCCCGAAGCTCCTACAATGAGCAGTTCTTC
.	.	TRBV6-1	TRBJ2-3	CASREQGATDTQYF	TGTGCCAGCAGGGAGCAGGGCGCCACAGATACGCAGTATTTT
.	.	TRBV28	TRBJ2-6	CASSRGVSGANVLTF	TGTGCCAGCAGCCGCGGAGTCTCTGGGGCCAACGTCCTGACTTTC
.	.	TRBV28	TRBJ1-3	CASSSGPRGPSFSGNTIYF	TGTGCCAGCAGTTCAGGCCCGCGGGGTCCTTCCTTTTCTGGAAACACCATATATTTT
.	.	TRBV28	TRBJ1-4	CASSSGTRNEKLFF	TGTGCCAGCAGTTCGGGGACAAGGAATGAAAAACTGTTTTTT
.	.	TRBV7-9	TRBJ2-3	CASSLRAADTQYF	TGTGCCAGCAGCCTCAGGGCAGCAGATACGCAGTATTTT
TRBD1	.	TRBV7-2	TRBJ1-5	CASLDERTGGQPQHF	TGTGCCAGCTTAGATGAACGGACAGGGGGCCAGCCCCAGCATTTT
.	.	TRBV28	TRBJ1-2	CASIGRHNYGYTF	TGTGCCAGCATTGGCAGGCATAACTATGGCTACACCTTC
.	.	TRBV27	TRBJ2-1	CASSFIGGNEQFF	TGTGCCAGCAGTTTTATAGGGGGCAATGAGCAGTTCTTC
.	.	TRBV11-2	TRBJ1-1	CASSLEGGANTEAFF	TGTGCCAGCAGCTTAGAGGGGGGTGCAAACACTGAAGCTTTCTTT
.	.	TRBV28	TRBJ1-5	CASSPRSLYSNQPQHF	TGTGCCAGCAGCCCCCGGAGCCTCTATAGCAATCAGCCCCAGCATTTT
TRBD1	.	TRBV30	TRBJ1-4	CAWDRVMGEKLFF	TGTGCCTGGGACAGGGTGATGGGTGAAAAACTGTTTTTT
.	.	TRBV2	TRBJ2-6	CASSFSSGANVLTF	TGTGCCAGCAGTTTCTCCTCTGGGGCCAACGTCCTGACTTTC
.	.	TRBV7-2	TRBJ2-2	CASSPGGARAGELFF	TGTGCCAGCAGTCCCGGCGGGGCAAGGGCCGGGGAGCTGTTTTTT
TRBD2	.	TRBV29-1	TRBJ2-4	CSVEGGSLAKNIQYF	TGCAGCGTTGAGGGAGGGTCCCTAGCCAAAAACATTCAGTACTTC
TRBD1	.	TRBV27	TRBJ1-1	CASSFGLGTGSTEAFF	TGTGCCAGCAGTTTTGGCCTCGGGACAGGGTCCACTGAAGCTTTCTTT
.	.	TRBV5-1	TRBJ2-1	CASSLNRVHEQFF	TGCGCCAGCAGCTTGAACAGGGTGCATGAGCAGTTCTTC
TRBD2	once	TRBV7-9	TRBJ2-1	CASSLGLAEINEQFF	TGTGCCAGCAGCTTAGGGCTAGCGGAGATCAATGAGCAGTTCTTC
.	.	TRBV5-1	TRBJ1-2	CASSWGHLYGYTF	TGCGCCAGCAGCTGGGGCCACCTATATGGCTACACCTTC
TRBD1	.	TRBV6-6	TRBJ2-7	CASSYGTGGYEQYF	TGTGCCAGCAGTTACGGGACAGGGGGCTACGAGCAGTACTTC
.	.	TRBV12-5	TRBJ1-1	CASGLVTSGITTEAFF	TGTGCTAGTGGTTTGGTTACCAGCGGGATTACCACTGAAGCTTTCTTT
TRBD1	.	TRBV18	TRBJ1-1	CASSPDRAGEAFF	TGTGCCAGCTCACCAGACAGGGCGGGAGAAGCTTTCTTT
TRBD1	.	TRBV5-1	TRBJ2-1	CASSAGTGSNEQFF	TGCGCCAGCAGCGCCGGGACAGGGAGCAATGAGCAGTTCTTC
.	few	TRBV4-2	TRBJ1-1	CASSQTAPLEAFF	TGTGCCAGCAGCCAGACAGCCCCACTGGAAGCTTTCTTT
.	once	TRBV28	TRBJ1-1	CASRGEGRNTEAFF	TGTGCCAGCAGGGGGGAGGGTCGGAACACTGAAGCTTTCTTT
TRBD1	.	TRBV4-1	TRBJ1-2	CASSHRAASGTGIQGGYTF	TGCGCCAGCAGCCACCGCGCCGCCTCCGGGACAGGGATACAAGGTGGCTACACCTTC
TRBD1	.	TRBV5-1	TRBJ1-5	CASSLGQGPLRAYSNQPQHF	TGCGCCAGCAGCCTCGGACAGGGCCCCCTTAGGGCCTATAGCAATCAGCCCCAGCATTTT
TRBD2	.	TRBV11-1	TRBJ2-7	CASSLGLAGYEQYF	TGTGCCAGCAGCTTAGGACTAGCGGGTTACGAGCAGTACTTC
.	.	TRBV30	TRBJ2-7	CAWSDLASRAPYEQYF	TGTGCCTGGAGTGATCTAGCGTCAAGGGCCCCCTACGAGCAGTACTTC
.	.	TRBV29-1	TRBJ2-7	CSVVWMAGSYEQYF	TGCAGCGTTGTTTGGATGGCAGGATCCTACGAGCAGTACTTC
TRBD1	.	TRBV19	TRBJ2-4	CASGDRVGTKNIQYF	TGTGCCAGTGGGGACAGGGTGGGTACCAAAAACATTCAGTACTTC
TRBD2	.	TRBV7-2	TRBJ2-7	CASSPGEGFGEQYF	TGTGCCAGCAGCCCGGGGGAGGGTTTCGGGGAGCAGTACTTC
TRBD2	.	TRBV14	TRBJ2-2	CASSQSGRELFF	TGTGCCAGCAGCCAAAGCGGGAGGGAGCTGTTTTTT
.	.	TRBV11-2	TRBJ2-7	CASSQGTAYEQYF	TGTGCCAGCAGCCAGGGAACAGCCTACGAGCAGTACTTC
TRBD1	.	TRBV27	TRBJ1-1	CASSLLPSGGTEAFF	TGTGCCAGCAGTTTATTGCCCTCAGGGGGCACTGAAGCTTTCTTT
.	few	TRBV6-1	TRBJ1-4	CASSDISGRGNEKLFF	TGTGCCAGCAGTGATATATCAGGCAGGGGTAATGAAAAACTGTTTTTT